This TCR beta chain was sequenced during a study of vaccination effects on CD4 cells after COVID-19. Using immunoSEQ multiplex PCR, the repertoire was profiled, and TCRdb retains in-frame clones only, with some absent. Among tens of thousands of clones, about two thirds were seen once, and the ten largest hold about 33%. In this sample, this clone turned up once. Its specificity is not known. With the ViraFEST assay, the study expanded antigen-specific CD4+ T cells using viral peptide pools, then sequenced them. Cultured cells yielded isolated CD4+ T cells after about ten days. PCR confirmed that the person was infected with SARS-CoV-2 between March and December 2020. With approximately 11 ug/ml peptides and around 9.9 IU/ml IL-2, fewer than 2.5 million PBMC per well were cultured. On days 3 and 7, fresh IL-2 medium replaced half the medium. Germline CDR1 and CDR2: SGHDT and YYEEEE. The CDR3 sequence is 15 residues long. The trim removed 2 bases at V and 3 bases at J, leaving 5 bases unmatched.

This receptor was taken from a human donor who had a prior SARS-CoV-2 infection. The chain couples TRBV5-6 to TRBJ2-1; 7 bases agree with TRBD1. This specimen consisted of CD4+ T cells from PBMCs cultured with a peptide pool, obtained before COVID-19 vaccination. CDR3 bases: TGTGCCAGCAGCTTCTCTACAGGGGTCTACAATGAGCAGTTCTTC. Translation: CASSFSTGVYNEQFF.